The 26 T cell receptor beta chains reported below all come from one sample, sequenced in a study of vaccination effects on CD4 cells after COVID-19. Their target antigens are unknown. Prior to sequencing, the ViraFEST assay stimulated PBMC with viral peptide pools, which expanded the antigen-specific CD4+ T cells. Subsequent to a culture period of around 10 days, CD4+ T cells were isolated. Recipients of the vaccine had no prior SARS-CoV-2 infection and negative nucleocapsid antibodies. The method was immunoSEQ multiplex PCR; TCRdb's version includes in-frame clones alone and lacks a portion of them. Seen here are 55,000 or so clones, around 68% observed once, and the top ten hold approximately 20%. The sample in question was CD4+ T cells from PBMCs cultured with SARS-CoV-2 spike peptides, obtained before COVID-19 vaccination. The receptors here all came from a human donor who received a COVID-19 vaccine.

The chain recombines TRBV6-1 with TRBJ2-7; 7 bases agree with TRBD1. Looked up from germline, CDR1 is MNHNS and CDR2 is SASEGT. V lost 4 bases, J lost 3 bases, and 12 bases stayed unmatched. The CDR3 runs 16 residues. The CDR3 region has the DNA TGTGCCAGCAGTGCCAAACGAACGGGACAGTTCTACGAGCAGTACTTC. As protein: CASSAKRTGQFYEQYF.

The CDR3 sequence is CAWAAGSTAQYF. CDR3 DNA: TGTGCCTGGGCCGCGGGCTCTACGGCGCAGTATTTT. The chain employs TRBV30 and TRBJ2-3, with D possibly matching TRBD2 (5 bases). The CDR3 runs to 12 residues. V was clipped by 5 bases and J by 10 bases, with 16 bases between them. Germline V gene data show CDR1 as GTSNPN and CDR2 as SVGIG (reference sequence).

This clone was counted a single time. The gene calls are TRBV4-2 and TRBJ2-3; 7 bases fit TRBD2. The CDR3 consists of 19 residues. V lost 1 base to trimming and J lost 1 base; unmatched junction nucleotides: 14. Germline V lookup: CDR1 LGHNA, CDR2 YNFKEQ. CDR3 protein: CASSQVGSRGGAGTDTQYF. As DNA, the CDR3 is TGTGCCAGCAGCCAAGTCGGGTCTCGGGGAGGGGCCGGCACAGATACGCAGTATTTT.

The rearrangement uses TRBV29-1 and TRBJ2-2; TRBD1 matches 8 bases. The CDR3 contains 14 residues. The V gene's germline CDR1 is SQVTM and CDR2 ANQGSEA. Germline trimming cut 1 base from V and 7 bases from J; bases unmatched to any gene: 5. Here the CDR3 reads CSVEAQGANGELFF. CDR3 DNA: TGCAGCGTTGAAGCTCAGGGGGCGAACGGGGAGCTGTTTTTT.

In regard to this clone: In the same sample, other DNA sequences code for this CDR3. This rearrangement joins TRBV18 to TRBJ1-5; D uncertain. The CDR3 runs 14 residues. The germline CDR1 and CDR2 sequences are KGHSH and LQKENI. Between the trimmed V and J ends, which lost 3 bases and 7 bases, there was a span of 13 bases. CDR3 sequence reads: CASSPAGLGQPQHF. The CDR3 bases are TGTGCCAGCTCACCGGCGGGGTTGGGGCAGCCCCAGCATTTT.

V is TRBV30 and J is TRBJ1-6; D is unclear. This CDR3 has 14 amino acids. V shed 3 bases and J shed 12 bases, with 18 bases lying between them. Germline V gene sequence: CDR1 GTSNPN, CDR2 SVGIG (reference sequence). CDR3 region: CAWRDPGRFGPLHF. CDR3 in DNA: TGTGCCTGGAGGGATCCCGGGAGGTTCGGACCCCTCCACTTT.

The CDR3 loop is CASSYGGQASDTQYF. The DNA for the CDR3 is TGTGCCAGCAGTTACGGGGGACAGGCTTCAGATACGCAGTATTTT. This chain links TRBV6-2 or TRBV6-3 with TRBJ2-3; TRBD1 aligns across 8 bases. Germline assignment: CDR1 MNHEY and CDR2 SVGEGT. V dropped 2 bases and J dropped 4; count of bases not matched to a gene: 5. CDR3 size: 15 residues.

The chain carries TRBV27 and TRBJ1-1, with D maybe TRBD1 (5 bases). Deletions cut 0 bases from V and 0 bases from J, with 5 bases between. Germline V lookup: CDR1 MNHEY, CDR2 SMNVEV (reference sequence). There are 14 residues in the CDR3. The CDR3 sequence: CASSLSRVNTEAFF. CDR3 nucleotide sequence: TGTGCCAGCAGTTTATCCAGGGTGAACACTGAAGCTTTCTTT.

The chain employs TRBV28 and TRBJ2-3, with D perhaps being TRBD1 or TRBD2 (5 bases each). This CDR3 spans 15 amino acids. Germline CDR1 MDHEN, CDR2 SYDVKM. The V gene lost 3 bases and the J gene lost 2 bases, with 12 bases spanning the gap. CDR3 residues: CASSFPGPSTDTQYF. CDR3 sequence (DNA): TGTGCCAGCAGTTTTCCGGGACCGTCCACAGATACGCAGTATTTT.

This chain joins TRBV28 and TRBJ1-6; no firm D call. The V gene's germline CDR1 is MDHEN and CDR2 SYDVKM. This CDR3 comprises 18 residues. V was clipped by 0 bases and J by 8 bases, with 20 bases between them. CDR3 amino acids: CASSLWARTLKSDSPLHF. The CDR3 nucleotides read TGTGCCAGCAGTTTATGGGCTCGGACCCTTAAATCAGATTCACCCCTCCACTTT. The whole variable domain, remainder taken from reference TRBV28 and TRBJ1-6, is DVKVTQSSRYLVKRTGEKVFLECVQDMDHENMFWYRQDPGLGLRLIYFSYDVKMKEKGDIPEGYSVSREKKERFSLILESASTNQTSMYLCASSLWARTLKSDSPLHFGNGTRLTVT.

The genes are TRBV30 and TRBJ2-1; perhaps TRBD2 as D (6 bases). The CDR3 loop spans 15 amino acids. The ends were cut back, 0 bases at V and 0 bases at J, with 9 bases in the middle. The germline V gene encodes CDR1 GTSNPN and CDR2 SVGIG (reference sequence). The CDR3 DNA is TGTGCCTGGAGTGTTGGGGGGATCTCCTACAATGAGCAGTTCTTC. This gives the protein CAWSVGGISYNEQFF. The full variable domain, with the rest looked up from reference TRBV30 and TRBJ2-1, is SQTIHQWPATLVQPVGSPLSLECTVEGTSNPNLYWYRQAAGRGLQLLFYSVGIGQISSEVPQNLSASRPQDRQFILSSKKLLLSDSGFYLCAWSVGGISYNEQFFGPGTRLTVL.

This sequence joins TRBV30 and TRBJ2-5; D assignment may be TRBD1 or TRBD2 (6 bases each). Germline V gives CDR1 GTSNPN, CDR2 SVGIG (reference sequence). Trimming took 0 bases from V and 4 from J, leaving 9 bases between them. CDR3 length: 13 residues. CDR3 in amino acids: CAWSVGGRETQYF. In DNA form, the CDR3 reads TGTGCCTGGAGTGTTGGGGGGCGAGAGACCCAGTACTTC.

This rearrangement joins TRBV5-1 to TRBJ1-1, with TRBD1 as a possible D gene (6 bases). Trimming shortened V by 3 bases and J by 7 bases, and 16 bases separated the two germline ends. This CDR3 is built from 14 residues. CDR1 and CDR2 from the germline V gene are SGHRS and YFSETQ. The CDR3 coding sequence is TGCGCCAGCAGCTCCACTACAGGGTCCGATGAAGCTTTCTTT. It codes for CASSSTTGSDEAFF. The variable domain in full, with the rest retrieved from reference TRBV5-1 and TRBJ1-1, is KAGVTQTPRYLIKTRGQQVTLSCSPISGHRSVSWYQQTPGQGLQFLFEYFSETQRNKGNFPGRFSGRQFSNSRSEMNVSTLELGDSALYLCASSSTTGSDEAFFGQGTRLTVV.

This chain links TRBV16 with TRBJ2-3, with TRBD2 matching 7 bases. The CDR3 covers 14 residues. Germline CDR1 reads KGHSY; CDR2 reads FQNENV. J gave up 3 bases and V 1 base, and 1 base lay outside the gene matches. Here the CDR3 reads CASSQYGGTDTQYF. The CDR3 nucleotides read TGTGCCAGCAGCCAATACGGGGGGACAGATACGCAGTATTTT.

CDR3 residues: CASSEGGRHNEQFF. The CDR3 nucleotides are TGTGCCAGCAGTGAGGGGGGGCGGCACAATGAGCAGTTCTTC. This rearrangement joins TRBV2 to TRBJ2-1; TRBD2 might be the D (7 bases). The CDR3 loop spans 14 amino acids. V gave up 3 bases and J gave up 5 bases, with 11 bases separating them. Germline loops: CDR1 SNHLY, CDR2 FYNNEI.

The rearrangement links TRBV7-2 to TRBJ2-2, with D possibly matching TRBD2 (6 bases). The CDR3 runs to 16 residues. Trimming shortened V by 5 bases and J by 3 bases, and 16 bases separated the two germline ends. The V gene's germline CDR1 is SGHTA and CDR2 FQGNSA. CDR3 nucleotides: TGTGCCAGCAGCCCTCAGCGGGCAAGCGACACCGGGGAGCTGTTTTTT. Its translation is CASSPQRASDTGELFF. The variable domain in full, completed from reference TRBV7-2 and TRBJ2-2, reads GAGVSQSPSNKVTEKGKDVELRCDPISGHTALYWYRQSLGQGLEFLIYFQGNSAPDKSGLPSDRFSAERTGGSVSTLTIQRTQQEDSAVYLCASSPQRASDTGELFFGEGSRLTVL.

The chain couples TRBV2 to TRBJ1-2, with D hard to call. The CDR3 covers 14 residues. Germline assignment: CDR1 SNHLY and CDR2 FYNNEI. V lost 5 bases to trimming and J lost 2 bases, with 12 bases between them. The CDR3 protein is CASSPGRTNYGYTF. The CDR3 DNA is TGTGCCAGCAGTCCTGGACGGACGAACTATGGCTACACCTTC.

This sequence joins TRBV4-1 and TRBJ1-5, with D perhaps TRBD1 (5 bases). Germline V lookup: CDR1 MGHRA, CDR2 YSYEKL. Trimming took off 6 bases at V and 0 bases at J, with 12 bases between the two ends. The CDR3 loop spans 15 amino acids. CDR3: CASRQTGYSNQPQHF. As DNA, the CDR3 is TGCGCCAGCAGGCAAACAGGATATAGCAATCAGCCCCAGCATTTT.

This rearrangement joins TRBV6-5 to TRBJ2-2; D possibly corresponds to TRBD1 (5 bases). The CDR3 runs 14 residues. Germline CDR1 reads MNHEY; CDR2 reads SVGAGI. V lost 5 bases to trimming and J lost 1 base, with 8 bases between them. The CDR3 here is CASSPTGNTGELFF. The CDR3, as DNA: TGTGCCAGCAGTCCAACAGGGAACACCGGGGAGCTGTTTTTT.

The chain recombines TRBV6-5 with TRBJ2-3; 8 nucleotides line up with TRBD2. Germline trimming cut 8 bases from V and 0 bases from J; bases unmatched to any gene: 4. Germline loops: CDR1 MNHEY, CDR2 SVGAGI. The CDR3 consists of 14 residues. This chain's CDR3 is CASSAGGSTDTQYF. The CDR3, as DNA: TGTGCCAGCTCGGCGGGGGGAAGCACAGATACGCAGTATTTT.

A note on this clone: A read error may account for a junction end that differs from germline. The gene calls are TRBV7-7 and TRBJ2-5; possibly TRBD2 for D (7 bases). The CDR3 consists of 16 residues. Germline V gives CDR1 SSHAT, CDR2 FNYEAQ (reference sequence). The CDR3: CASSLGLGGHQETQYF. CDR3 nucleotides: TGTGCTAGCAGCTTAGGACTAGGGGGGCACCAAGAGACCCAGTACTTC.

By share of the sample, this clone is medium-sized. The CDR3 here is CASSLDRGYEQYF. The CDR3 bases are TGTGCCAGCAGCTTGGACAGGGGCTACGAGCAGTACTTC. This chain joins TRBV5-4 and TRBJ2-7; 7 nucleotides agree with TRBD1. Germline V CDR1 and CDR2: SGHNT, YYREEE (reference sequence). The CDR3 totals 13 residues. V gave up 0 bases and J gave up 3 bases; unmatched junction bases: 0.

This clone was observed a few times. The chain has TRBV27 and TRBJ2-7, with 7 nucleotides matching TRBD1. Germline assignment: CDR1 MNHEY and CDR2 SMNVEV (reference sequence). The CDR3 loop spans 17 amino acids. With 2 bases clipped from V and 4 bases from J, the junction kept 14 bases outside the gene matches. The CDR3 here is CASSLTYWGQTSYEQYF. The CDR3 DNA is TGTGCCAGCAGTTTAACCTACTGGGGACAGACAAGTTACGAGCAGTACTTC.

The chain is built from TRBV5-1 and TRBJ1-2, with D perhaps matching TRBD1 (6 bases). The CDR3 spans 13 residues. Germline V gene data show CDR1 as SGHRS and CDR2 as YFSETQ. Trimming shortened V by 4 bases and J by 4 bases, and 11 bases separated the two germline ends. The CDR3 nucleotides are TGCGCCAGCAGCACGGGGACAAGCTATGGCTACACCTTC. Its translation: CASSTGTSYGYTF. Together with reference TRBV5-1 and TRBJ1-2, the CDR3 gives the full variable domain: KAGVTQTPRYLIKTRGQQVTLSCSPISGHRSVSWYQQTPGQGLQFLFEYFSETQRNKGNFPGRFSGRQFSNSRSEMNVSTLELGDSALYLCASSTGTSYGYTFGSGTRLTVV.

The rearrangement uses TRBV27 and TRBJ1-1, with no clear D. Germline V gene sequence: CDR1 MNHEY, CDR2 SMNVEV (reference sequence). The CDR3 is 15 residues long. V was shortened by 2 bases and J by 1 base, with 11 bases between the two germline ends. The CDR3 loop is CASSLGRASNTEAFF. CDR3 nucleotide sequence: TGTGCCAGCAGTTTAGGCCGGGCCTCGAACACTGAAGCTTTCTTT.

V gene TRBV5-8 combines with J gene TRBJ2-4; 7 bases align to TRBD2. This CDR3 has 12 residues. The V gene end was trimmed by 4 bases and the J gene end by 12 bases; junction bases not matched to a gene: 7. Germline CDR1 SGHTS, CDR2 YDEGEE. DNA for the CDR3: TGTGCCAGCAGCCTGGGTTGGGGGGGTCAGTACTTC. It is translated as CASSLGWGGQYF.